This TCR beta chain originates from a study of Ad26.COV2.S vaccination and SARS-CoV-2 variants. The wider study: By the intramuscular route, Ad26.COV2.S was given once, or twice 56 days apart.

Treatment indicated: roughly 19 received Ad26.COV2.S at low or high dose, single or two shots; about 5 received placebo; per-sample allocation not given. Sample collection was performed on day 63 after the first vaccine or placebo injection. It was an adult aged 18-55 years in Boston who was the donor. An Ad26 vector carrying the Wuhan-strain SARS-CoV-2 spike served as the vaccine. The CDR3 consists of 23 residues. Profiling relied on immunoSEQ multiplex PCR, and the TCRdb table lists in-frame clones only, not all of them. The table lists a few hundred thousand clones, about 93% of them singletons. This TCR was recovered from a person between 18 and 65 years old who received the Ad26.COV2.S COVID-19 vaccine or a placebo. Sample: peripheral blood, taken in a trial of Ad26.COV2.S vaccine versus placebo. The rearrangement uses TRBV21-1 and TRBJ2-7; the D call TRBD1 from the table was never checked on the DNA. TRBV21-1 is labeled a pseudogene. CDR3 in DNA: TGTGCCAGCAGCAAAGTCATTATTGGGTACGGACAGGAGCCGACCAATGGGTCTTACGAGCAGTACTTC. It specifies CASSKVIIGYGQEPTNGSYEQYF.